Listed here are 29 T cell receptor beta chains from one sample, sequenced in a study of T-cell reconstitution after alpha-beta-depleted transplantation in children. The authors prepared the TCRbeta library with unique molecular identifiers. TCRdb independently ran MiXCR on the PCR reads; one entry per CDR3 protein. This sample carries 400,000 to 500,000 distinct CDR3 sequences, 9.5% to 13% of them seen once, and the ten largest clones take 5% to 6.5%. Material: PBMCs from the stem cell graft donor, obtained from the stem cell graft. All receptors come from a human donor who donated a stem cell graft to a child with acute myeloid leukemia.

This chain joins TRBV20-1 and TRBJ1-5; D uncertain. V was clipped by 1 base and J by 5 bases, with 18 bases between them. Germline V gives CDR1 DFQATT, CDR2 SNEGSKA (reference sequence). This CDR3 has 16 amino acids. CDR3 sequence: CSARGPGIGDYQPQHF. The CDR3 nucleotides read TGCAGTGCTAGAGGTCCCGGGATCGGGGATTATCAGCCCCAGCATTTT.

CDR3 nucleotide sequence: TGCGCCAGCAGCTTGGGGGCCAGGGGTCGGGACGAGCAGTACTTC. It yields the protein CASSLGARGRDEQYF. The V gene is TRBV5-1, the J gene TRBJ2-7; possible D gene TRBD1, 6 bases. This CDR3 is built from 15 residues. V lost 0 bases and J 5 bases, leaving 15 bases between the germline ends. The V gene's germline CDR1 is SGHRS and CDR2 YFSETQ.

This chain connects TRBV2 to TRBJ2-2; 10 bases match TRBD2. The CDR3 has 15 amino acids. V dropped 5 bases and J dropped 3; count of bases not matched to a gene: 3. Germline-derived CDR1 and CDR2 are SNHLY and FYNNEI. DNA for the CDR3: TGTGCCAGCAGTCCGACTAGCGGGCACACCGGGGAGCTGTTTTTT. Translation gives CASSPTSGHTGELFF.

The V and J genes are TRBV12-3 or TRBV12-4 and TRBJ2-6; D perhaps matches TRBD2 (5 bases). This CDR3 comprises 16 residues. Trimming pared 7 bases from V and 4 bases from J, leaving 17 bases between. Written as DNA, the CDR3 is TGTGCCAGCACCCGGGGTGCGGGCTTGGGGGCCAACGTCCTGACTTTC. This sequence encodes CASTRGAGLGANVLTF.

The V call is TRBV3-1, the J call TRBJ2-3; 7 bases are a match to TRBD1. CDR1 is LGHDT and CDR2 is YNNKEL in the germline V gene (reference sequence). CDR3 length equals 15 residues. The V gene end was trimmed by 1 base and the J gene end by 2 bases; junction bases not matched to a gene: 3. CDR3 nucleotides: TGTGCCAGCAGCCAAGCCGACAGGGACACAGATACGCAGTATTTT. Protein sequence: CASSQADRDTDTQYF.

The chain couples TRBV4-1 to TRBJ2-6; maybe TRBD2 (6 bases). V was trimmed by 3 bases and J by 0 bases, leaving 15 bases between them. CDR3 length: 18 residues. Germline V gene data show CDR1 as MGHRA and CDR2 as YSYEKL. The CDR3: CASSHPGRSSSGANVLTF. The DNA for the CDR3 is TGCGCCAGCAGCCACCCAGGGAGGTCCAGCTCTGGGGCCAACGTCCTGACTTTC.

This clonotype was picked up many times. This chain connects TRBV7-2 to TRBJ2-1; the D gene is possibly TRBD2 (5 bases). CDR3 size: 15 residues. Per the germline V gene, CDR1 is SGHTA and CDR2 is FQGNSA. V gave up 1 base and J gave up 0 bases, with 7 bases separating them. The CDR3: CASSLEAVSYNEQFF. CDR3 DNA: TGTGCCAGCAGCTTAGAAGCGGTCTCCTACAATGAGCAGTTCTTC. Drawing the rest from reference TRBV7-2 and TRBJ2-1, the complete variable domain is GAGVSQSPSNKVTEKGKDVELRCDPISGHTALYWYRQSLGQGLEFLIYFQGNSAPDKSGLPSDRFSAERTGGSVSTLTIQRTQQEDSAVYLCASSLEAVSYNEQFFGPGTRLTVL.

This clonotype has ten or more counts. This CDR3 is CASGEQGNGYTF. The CDR3 DNA follows: TGCGCCAGCGGTGAACAGGGAAATGGCTACACCTTC. This chain links TRBV5-1 with TRBJ1-2; tentative D call: TRBD1 (6 bases). V was cut by 7 bases and J by 6 bases, with 13 bases left in between. Germline V gene sequence: CDR1 SGHRS, CDR2 YFSETQ. The CDR3 covers 12 residues.

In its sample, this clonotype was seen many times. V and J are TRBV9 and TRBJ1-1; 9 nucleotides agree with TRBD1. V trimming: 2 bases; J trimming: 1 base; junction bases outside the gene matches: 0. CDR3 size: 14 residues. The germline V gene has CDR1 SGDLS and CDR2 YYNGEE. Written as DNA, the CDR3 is TGTGCCAGCAGCGTGACAGGGGGGAACACTGAAGCTTTCTTT. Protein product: CASSVTGGNTEAFF.

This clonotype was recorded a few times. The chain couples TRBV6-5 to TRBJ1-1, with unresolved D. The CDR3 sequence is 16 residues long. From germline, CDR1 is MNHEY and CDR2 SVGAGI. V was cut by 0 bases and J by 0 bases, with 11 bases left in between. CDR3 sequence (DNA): TGTGCCAGCAGTTACTCGACGACACTCATGAACACTGAAGCTTTCTTT. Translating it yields CASSYSTTLMNTEAFF.

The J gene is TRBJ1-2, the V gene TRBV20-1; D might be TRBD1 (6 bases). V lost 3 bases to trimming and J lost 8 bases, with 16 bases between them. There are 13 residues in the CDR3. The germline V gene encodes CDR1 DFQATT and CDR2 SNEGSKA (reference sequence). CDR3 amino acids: CSASRGGAMGYTF. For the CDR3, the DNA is TGCAGTGCTAGTAGGGGGGGGGCTATGGGCTACACCTTC.

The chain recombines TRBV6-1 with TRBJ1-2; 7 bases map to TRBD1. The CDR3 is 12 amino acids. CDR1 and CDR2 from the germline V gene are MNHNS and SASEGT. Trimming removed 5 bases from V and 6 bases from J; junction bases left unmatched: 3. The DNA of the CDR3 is TGTGCCAGCAGTAACAGGGGAGATGGCTACACCTTC. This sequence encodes CASSNRGDGYTF.

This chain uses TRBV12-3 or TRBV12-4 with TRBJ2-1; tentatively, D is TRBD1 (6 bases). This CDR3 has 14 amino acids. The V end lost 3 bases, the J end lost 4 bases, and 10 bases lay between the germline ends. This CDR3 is CASSFGQLYNEQFF. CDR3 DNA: TGTGCCAGCAGTTTCGGACAGTTATACAATGAGCAGTTCTTC.

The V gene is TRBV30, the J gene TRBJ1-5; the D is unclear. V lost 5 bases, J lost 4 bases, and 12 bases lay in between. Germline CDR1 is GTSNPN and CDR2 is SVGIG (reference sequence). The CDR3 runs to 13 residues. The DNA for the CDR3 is TGTGCCTGGTCAGGCGAGGCAAATCAGCCCCAGCATTTT. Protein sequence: CAWSGEANQPQHF.

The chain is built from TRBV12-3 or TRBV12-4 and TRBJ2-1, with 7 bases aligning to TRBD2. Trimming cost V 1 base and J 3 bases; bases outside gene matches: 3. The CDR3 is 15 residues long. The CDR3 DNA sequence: TGTGCCAGCAGTTTAGAGAGCGGGGACTACAATGAGCAGTTCTTC. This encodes CASSLESGDYNEQFF.

CDR3 coding DNA: TGCAGCGTTGTTTGGTACAATGAGCAGTTCTTC. Encoded protein: CSVVWYNEQFF. The chain recombines TRBV29-1 with TRBJ2-1; D remains ambiguous. V was shortened by 4 bases and J by 4 bases, with 5 bases between the two germline ends. CDR3 length equals 11 residues. From germline, CDR1 is SQVTM and CDR2 ANQGSEA.

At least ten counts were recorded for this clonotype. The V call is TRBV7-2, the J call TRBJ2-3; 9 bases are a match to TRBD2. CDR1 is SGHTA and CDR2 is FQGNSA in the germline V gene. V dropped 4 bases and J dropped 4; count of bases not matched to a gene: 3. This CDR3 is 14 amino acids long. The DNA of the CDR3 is TGTGCCAGCAGCTATAGCGGGAGTCCAGATACGCAGTATTTT. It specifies CASSYSGSPDTQYF.

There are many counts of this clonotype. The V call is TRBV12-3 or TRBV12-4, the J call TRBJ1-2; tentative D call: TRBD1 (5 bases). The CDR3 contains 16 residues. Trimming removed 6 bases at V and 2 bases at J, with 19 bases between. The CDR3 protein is CASSPLYRQKNYGYTF. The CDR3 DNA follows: TGTGCCAGCAGCCCCCTTTACCGACAGAAGAACTATGGCTACACCTTC.

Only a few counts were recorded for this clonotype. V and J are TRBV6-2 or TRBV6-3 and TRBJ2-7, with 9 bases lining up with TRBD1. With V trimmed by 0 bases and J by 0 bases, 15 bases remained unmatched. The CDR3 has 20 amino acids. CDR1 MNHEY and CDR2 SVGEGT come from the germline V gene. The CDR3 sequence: CASSYSPDPGQGFDSYEQYF. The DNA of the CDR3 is TGTGCCAGCAGTTACTCCCCCGATCCGGGACAGGGTTTCGACTCCTACGAGCAGTACTTC.

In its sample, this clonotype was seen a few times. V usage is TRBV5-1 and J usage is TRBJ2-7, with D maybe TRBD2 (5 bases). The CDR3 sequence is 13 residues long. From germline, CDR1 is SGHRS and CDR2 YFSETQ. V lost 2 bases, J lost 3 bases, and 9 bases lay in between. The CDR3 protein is CASSLNGDYEQYV. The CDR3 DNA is TGCGCCAGCAGCTTAAACGGGGACTACGAGCAGTACGTC.

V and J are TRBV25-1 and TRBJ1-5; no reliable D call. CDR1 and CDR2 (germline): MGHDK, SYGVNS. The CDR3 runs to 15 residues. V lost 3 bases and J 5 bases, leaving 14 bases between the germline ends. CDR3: CASSDGREHDQPQHF. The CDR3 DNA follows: TGTGCCAGCAGTGATGGGAGGGAACACGATCAGCCCCAGCATTTT.

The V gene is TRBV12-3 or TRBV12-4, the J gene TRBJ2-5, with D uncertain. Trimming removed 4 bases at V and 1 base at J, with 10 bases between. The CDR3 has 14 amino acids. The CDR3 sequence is CASSYGRTQETQYF. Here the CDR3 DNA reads TGTGCCAGCAGTTATGGCAGAACCCAAGAGACCCAGTACTTC.

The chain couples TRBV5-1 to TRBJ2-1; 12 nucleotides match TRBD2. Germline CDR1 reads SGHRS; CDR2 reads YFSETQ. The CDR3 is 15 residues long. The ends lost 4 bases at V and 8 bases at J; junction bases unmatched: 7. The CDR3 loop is CASSPRLAGVYEQFF. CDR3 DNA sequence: TGCGCCAGCAGCCCCCGACTAGCGGGGGTTTATGAGCAGTTCTTC.

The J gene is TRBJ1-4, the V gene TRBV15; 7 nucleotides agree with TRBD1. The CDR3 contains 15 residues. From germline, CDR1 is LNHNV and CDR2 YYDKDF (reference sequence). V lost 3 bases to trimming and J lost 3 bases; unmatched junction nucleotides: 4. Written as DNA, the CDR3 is TGTGCCACCAGCAGGGACACAGGGGCTAATGAAAAACTGTTTTTT. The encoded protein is CATSRDTGANEKLFF.

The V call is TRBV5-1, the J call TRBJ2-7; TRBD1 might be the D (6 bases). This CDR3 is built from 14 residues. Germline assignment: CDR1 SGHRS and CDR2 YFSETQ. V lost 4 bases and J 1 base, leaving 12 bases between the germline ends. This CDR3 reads CASSGRDTSYEQYF. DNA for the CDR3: TGCGCCAGCAGCGGCCGGGACACTTCCTACGAGCAGTACTTC.

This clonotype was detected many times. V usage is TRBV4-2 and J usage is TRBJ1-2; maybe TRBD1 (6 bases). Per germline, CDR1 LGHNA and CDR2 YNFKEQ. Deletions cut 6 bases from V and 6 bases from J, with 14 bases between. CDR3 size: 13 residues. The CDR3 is CASRREQGDGYTF. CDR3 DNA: TGTGCCAGCAGACGTGAACAGGGAGATGGCTACACCTTC.

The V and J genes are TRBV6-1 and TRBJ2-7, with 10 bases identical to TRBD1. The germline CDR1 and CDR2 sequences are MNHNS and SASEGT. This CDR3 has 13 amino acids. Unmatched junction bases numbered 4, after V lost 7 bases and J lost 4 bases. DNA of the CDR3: TGTGCCAGCAATCGACAGGGGGCTTACGAGCAGTACGTC. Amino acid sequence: CASNRQGAYEQYV.

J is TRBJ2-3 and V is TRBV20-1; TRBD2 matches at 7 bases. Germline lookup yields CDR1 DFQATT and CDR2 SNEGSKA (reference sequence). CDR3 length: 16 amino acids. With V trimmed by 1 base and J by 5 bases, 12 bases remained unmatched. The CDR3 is CSARVFSAGAGDTQYF. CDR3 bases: TGCAGTGCTAGAGTCTTTTCGGCGGGAGCTGGAGATACGCAGTATTTT.

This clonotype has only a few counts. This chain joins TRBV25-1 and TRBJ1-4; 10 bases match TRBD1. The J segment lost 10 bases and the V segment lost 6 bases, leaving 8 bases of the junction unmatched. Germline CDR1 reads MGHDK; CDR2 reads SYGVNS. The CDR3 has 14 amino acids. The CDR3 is CASRDDRGPGKLFF. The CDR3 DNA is TGTGCCAGCAGGGATGACAGGGGGCCGGGAAAACTGTTTTTT.